This T cell receptor beta chain emerged from a study of T cell responses to AZD1222 COVID-19 vaccine. Data came from immunoSEQ multiplex PCR; TCRdb stores just in-frame clones and leaves some out. Of approximately 89,000 clones listed, about nine tenths are singletons. The V end lost 8 bases, the J end lost 3 bases, and 6 bases lay between the germline ends. Germline lookup yields CDR1 SNHLY and CDR2 FYNNEI. There are 11 residues in the CDR3. The sequencing used peripheral blood, collected 28 days after the second AZD1222 dose. This TCR derives from an adult who received the AZD1222 COVID-19 vaccine. The rearrangement uses TRBV2 and TRBJ2-3; no clear D gene. CDR3 bases: TGTGCCAGCGCCCAGACAGATACGCAGTATTTT. It codes for CASAQTDTQYF.